Listed below are T cell receptor beta chains from one sample, sequenced in a study of blood T cell repertoires in COVID-19. Generated by immunoSEQ multiplex PCR, the TCRdb table keeps only in-frame clones and is missing some. Among about 82,000 clones, around four fifths were seen once, and the ten largest hold about 18%. Sequencing was performed on peripheral blood. Receptors originate from a man older than 75 with active or convalescent COVID-19. Both conserved end residues are part of each CDR3. The D gene is left open where the match is weak. Part of the rows lack a size; the others show once, few, many or a class for expanded clones.

clone_size d_call j_call v_call cdr3_aa cdr3_nt
. . TRBJ1-5 TRBV6-1 CASSQGGGGNQPQHF TGTGCCAGCAGCCAGGGCGGGGGGGGCAATCAGCCCCAGCATTTT
. TRBD1 TRBJ2-2 TRBV6-2/TRBV6-3 CASSYTDRGAAGELFF TGTGCCAGCAGTTACACGGACAGGGGAGCCGCCGGGGAGCTGTTTTTT
. . TRBJ2-1 TRBV11-3 CASSPTAALNEQFF TGTGCCAGCAGCCCTACCGCGGCCCTCAATGAGCAGTTCTTC
. TRBD1 TRBJ1-2 TRBV7-2 CASSFGDSHRGYTF TGTGCCAGCAGCTTCGGGGACAGCCACAGGGGCTACACCTTC
once . TRBJ2-2 TRBV19 CASRRGDPGTGELFF TGTGCCAGTAGGAGAGGAGACCCAGGGACCGGGGAGCTGTTTTTT
once TRBD1 TRBJ2-2 TRBV19 CASSIRQGDTGELFF TGTGCCAGTAGTATTAGGCAGGGGGACACCGGGGAGCTGTTTTTT
. . TRBJ2-5 TRBV6-5 CASKPSSETQYF TGTGCCAGCAAACCTAGCTCGGAGACCCAGTACTTC
. . TRBJ1-5 TRBV6-2/TRBV6-3 CASSYAFSGHYSNQPQHF TGTGCCAGCAGTTATGCTTTTTCGGGACACTATAGCAATCAGCCCCAGCATTTT
. . TRBJ1-1 TRBV9 CASSVSGQGNTEAFF TGTGCCAGCAGCGTCTCGGGACAAGGGAACACTGAAGCTTTCTTT
. . TRBJ1-5 TRBV28 CASSFRGLGGRQPQHF TGTGCCAGCAGTTTTCGAGGGCTAGGAGGTCGGCAGCCCCAGCATTTT
. . TRBJ2-5 TRBV7-9 CASSLMGQTNKETQYF TGTGCCAGCAGCTTAATGGGTCAGACAAATAAAGAGACCCAGTACTTC
. TRBD1 TRBJ1-1 TRBV6-5 CASSGTGSVNTEAFF TGTGCCAGCAGCGGGACAGGGTCGGTGAACACTGAAGCTTTCTTT
. TRBD2 TRBJ2-1 TRBV7-2 CASSLDSGRDGEQFF TGTGCCAGCAGCTTAGATAGCGGGAGGGACGGTGAGCAGTTCTTC
. . TRBJ2-1 TRBV18 CASSPQNAGNEQFF TGTGCCAGCTCACCACAGAACGCCGGGAATGAGCAGTTCTTC
. TRBD1 TRBJ2-2 TRBV6-1 CASSEVDRVNTGELFF TGTGCCAGCAGTGAAGTGGACAGGGTAAACACCGGGGAGCTGTTTTTT
. TRBD1 TRBJ2-1 TRBV28 CASSFSGTGGYNEQFF TGTGCCAGCAGTTTCTCCGGGACAGGGGGATACAATGAGCAGTTCTTC
few . TRBJ1-5 TRBV7-2 CASRVAGAGDQPQHF TGTGCCAGCAGGGTTGCGGGGGCAGGGGATCAGCCCCAGCATTTT
. TRBD1 TRBJ2-3 TRBV5-1 CASSLSGGASTDTQYF TGCGCCAGCAGCTTGTCAGGGGGCGCGAGCACAGATACGCAGTATTTT
once . TRBJ1-1 TRBV18 CASSTGISTTEAFF TGTGCCAGCTCAACCGGGATCTCGACCACTGAAGCTTTCTTT
. TRBD2 TRBJ2-2 TRBV9 CASSPRGTSGTTGELFF TGTGCCAGCAGCCCCCGGGGGACTAGCGGGACTACAGGGGAGCTGTTTTTT